The 14 T cell receptor beta chains reported below all come from one sample, sequenced in a study of T-cell reconstitution after alpha-beta-depleted transplantation in children. The TCRbeta library was prepared with unique molecular identifiers. TCRdb independently ran MiXCR on the PCR reads; one entry per CDR3 protein. The sample shows about 110,000 distinct CDR3 sequences, approximately 6% of them seen only once. The material sequenced was PBMCs, mostly from graft donor cells, taken 360 days after TCRalphabeta/CD19-depleted stem cell transplant. Source of these receptors: a male patient under 10 years old who had a stem cell transplant for acute lymphoblastic leukemia, so the T cells may come from the graft donor.

This clonotype was counted ten times or more. A read error may account for a junction end that differs from germline. This rearrangement joins TRBV4-3 to TRBJ2-3; TRBD1 might be the D (7 bases). The CDR3 length is 14 residues. Per the germline V gene, CDR1 is LGHNA and CDR2 is YSLEER. In DNA, the CDR3 is TGCGCCAGCGGCCAGGGGGGCATCACAGATACGCAGTATTTT. Its translation: CASGQGGITDTQYF.

This clonotype showed up many times. V is TRBV4-3 and J is TRBJ1-1; D is unclear. V gave up 5 bases and J gave up 1 base, with 14 bases separating them. This CDR3 has 15 amino acids. Germline V gene data show CDR1 as LGHNA and CDR2 as YSLEER. The CDR3 region is CASSSRGGRNTEAFF. For the CDR3, the DNA is TGCGCCAGCAGCTCCCGGGGAGGGAGGAACACTGAAGCTTTCTTT.

CDR3 nucleotides: TGTGCCAGCAGTCCCCGGGTTAGCGGGCTACCCATCAACAATGAGCAGTTCTTC. Its translation: CASSPRVSGLPINNEQFF. This chain uses TRBV6-2 or TRBV6-3 with TRBJ2-1, with TRBD2 matching over 7 bases. Germline CDR1 is MNHEY and CDR2 is SVGEGT. The trim removed 5 bases at V and 5 bases at J, leaving 18 bases unmatched. CDR3 length: 18 residues.

This clonotype came up many times. The chain carries TRBV15 and TRBJ2-2; 10 bases line up with TRBD2. The CDR3 has 16 amino acids. V gave up 4 bases and J gave up 2 bases; unmatched junction bases: 4. Germline assignment: CDR1 LNHNV and CDR2 YYDKDF (reference sequence). The CDR3 region is CATSTIAGGNTGELFF. For the CDR3, the DNA is TGTGCCACCAGCACCATAGCGGGAGGCAACACCGGGGAGCTGTTTTTT.

Only a few counts were recorded for this clonotype. The rearrangement joins TRBV28 to TRBJ1-4; D gene unclear. V lost 3 bases, J lost 2 bases, and 13 bases lay in between. Per the germline V gene, CDR1 is MDHEN and CDR2 is SYDVKM. The CDR3 extends over 16 amino acids. The chain's CDR3 is CASSFYYRATNEKLFF. Here the CDR3 DNA reads TGTGCCAGCAGTTTTTACTACCGAGCTACTAATGAAAAACTGTTTTTT.

As regards this clonotype: A junction end diverges from the germline sequence, so it may reflect a read error. The chain recombines TRBV28 with TRBJ2-1, with 10 nucleotides matching TRBD1. The germline gives CDR1 MDHEN, CDR2 SYDVKM. This CDR3 comprises 14 residues. The CDR3, as DNA: TGTGCCAGCAAGGGACAGGGGTATAACAATGAGCAGTCCTTC. Its protein is CASKGQGYNNEQSF.

This clonotype was seen many times. This chain uses TRBV29-1 with TRBJ2-2, with D possibly being TRBD2 (5 bases). V dropped 0 bases and J dropped 7 bases, with 9 bases sitting between them. Germline assignment: CDR1 SQVTM and CDR2 ANQGSEA. This CDR3 has 13 residues. The CDR3 DNA is TGCAGCGTTGAAGATGGCGGGTACGGGGAGCTGTTTTTT. Protein: CSVEDGGYGELFF.

The gene calls are TRBV7-2 and TRBJ1-2, with D possibly TRBD1 on 5 matching bases. V lost 3 bases to trimming and J lost 4 bases, with 18 bases between them. CDR3 length equals 16 residues. Germline assignment: CDR1 SGHTA and CDR2 FQGNSA. This CDR3 is CASSFPRVVPLYGYTF. CDR3 DNA sequence: TGTGCCAGCAGCTTTCCCAGGGTCGTTCCTCTCTATGGCTACACCTTC.

This clonotype was counted at least ten times. The V gene is TRBV7-9, the J gene TRBJ2-7; D might be TRBD2 (6 bases). V was clipped by 1 base and J by 0 bases, with 10 bases between them. The length of the CDR3 is 15 residues. CDR1 is SEHNR, CDR2 FQNEAQ, per germline (reference sequence). CDR3 in DNA: TGTGCCAGCAGCTTAGGCGGGGCCAGCTCCTACGAGCAGTACTTC. Amino acid sequence: CASSLGGASSYEQYF.

The chain links TRBV6-1 to TRBJ2-7; 10 bases line up with TRBD1. J lost 6 bases, V lost 10 bases, and 9 bases had no gene match. The CDR3 extends over 13 amino acids. The germline gives CDR1 MNHNS, CDR2 SASEGT. CDR3 coding DNA: TGTGCCACTACCGGGACAGGGGTAGCCGAGCAGTACTTC. This sequence encodes CATTGTGVAEQYF.

V is TRBV5-1 and J is TRBJ2-5; D possibly corresponds to TRBD1 (6 bases). The length of the CDR3 is 14 residues. Germline CDR1 and CDR2: SGHRS and YFSETQ. V lost 4 bases and J 3 bases, leaving 13 bases between the germline ends. The CDR3 spells CASSQQGRKETQYF. The CDR3 region has the DNA TGCGCCAGCAGCCAGCAGGGGCGAAAAGAGACCCAGTACTTC.

This clonotype was seen ten or more times. The DNA for the CDR3 is TGTGCCAGCAGCTTTCTTTCAGGGGGCAAGGACTACGAGCAGTACTTC. Protein sequence: CASSFLSGGKDYEQYF. The rearrangement uses TRBV7-2 and TRBJ2-7; TRBD1 matches 8 bases. The CDR3 contains 16 residues. Germline CDR1 SGHTA, CDR2 FQGNSA. Losses at the gene ends were 3 bases for V and 3 bases for J; bases not matched to a gene: 10.

This clonotype was seen at least ten times. The genes are TRBV7-6 and TRBJ2-6; the D is unclear. The CDR3 contains 15 residues. Germline V lookup: CDR1 SGHVS, CDR2 FNYEAQ. The ends were cut back, 4 bases at V and 4 bases at J, with 11 bases in the middle. CDR3 sequence (DNA): TGTGCCAGCAGCTCGGCAGGTCCCGGGGCCAACGTCCTGACTTTC. Its protein is CASSSAGPGANVLTF.

The rearrangement uses TRBV7-9 and TRBJ2-3, with 13 bases that match TRBD2. V shed 5 bases and J 3 bases; nucleotides not matched to a gene: 8. The germline gives CDR1 SEHNR, CDR2 FQNEAQ (reference sequence). The CDR3 spans 17 residues. CDR3: CASSTRLAGGRTDTQYF. The CDR3 bases are TGTGCCAGCAGCACCCGACTAGCGGGGGGAAGGACAGATACGCAGTATTTT.